This T cell receptor (beta chain) derives from a study of OX40 agonist ivuxolimab in advanced cancers. Notes on the study in general: Compared with CD4+, CD8+ T cells on average had more expanded clones.

This CDR3 region has 15 residues. V shed 5 bases and J 5 bases; nucleotides not matched to a gene: 9. From germline, CDR1 is MNHEY and CDR2 SVGAGI. Turning to this clone: Its antigen is undetermined.

Repertoires were generated with immunoSEQ multiplex PCR, while TCRdb's copy carries only in-frame clones and drops some. The sample has under 35,000 clones, roughly 83% seen once. Sequences were derived from CD4+ or CD8+ T cells sorted from blood, sampled in a trial of the OX40 agonist ivuxolimab. This sequence joins TRBV6-5 and TRBJ2-5; 9 nucleotides align to TRBD1. This clonotype originated in an adult with an advanced solid tumor such as melanoma, head and neck, liver or kidney cancer. The CDR3: CASSPGDRAFETQYF. The CDR3 DNA is TGTGCCAGCAGTCCGGGGGACAGGGCATTTGAGACCCAGTACTTC.